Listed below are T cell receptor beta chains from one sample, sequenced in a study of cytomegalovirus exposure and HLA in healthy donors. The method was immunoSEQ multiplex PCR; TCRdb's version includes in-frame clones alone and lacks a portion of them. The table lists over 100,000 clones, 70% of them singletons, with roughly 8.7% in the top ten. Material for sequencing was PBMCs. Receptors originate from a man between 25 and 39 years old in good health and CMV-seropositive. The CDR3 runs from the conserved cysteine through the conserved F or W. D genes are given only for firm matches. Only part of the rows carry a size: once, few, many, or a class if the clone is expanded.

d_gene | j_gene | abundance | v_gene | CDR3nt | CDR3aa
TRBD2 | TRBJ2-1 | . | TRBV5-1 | TGCGCCAGCAGTTGGCTAGCGGGAGATGAGCAGTTCTTC | CASSWLAGDEQFF
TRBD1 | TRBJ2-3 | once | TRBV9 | TGTGCCAGCACCCTCTACGGACAGGCCACAGATACGCAGTATTTT | CASTLYGQATDTQYF
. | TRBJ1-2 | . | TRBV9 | TGTGCCAGCAGCCCTAGAGCGGGGGCGGGCTACACCTTC | CASSPRAGAGYTF
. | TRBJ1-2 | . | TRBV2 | TGTGCCAGCAGTGAACCAGGGCAGAACTATGGCTACACCTTC | CASSEPGQNYGYTF
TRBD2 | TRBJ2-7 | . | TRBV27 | TGTGCCAGCAGTTTACTTGGACTAGACCACTACGAGCAGTACTTC | CASSLLGLDHYEQYF
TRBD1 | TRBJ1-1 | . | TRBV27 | TGTGCCAGCAGACGGACAGGGGAGAACACTGAAGCTTTCTTT | CASRRTGENTEAFF
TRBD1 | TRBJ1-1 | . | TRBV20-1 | TGCAGTGCTGTCAGGGGGACTGAAGCTTTCTTT | CSAVRGTEAFF
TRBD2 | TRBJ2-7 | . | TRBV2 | TGTGCCAGCAGTGATAGGACTAGCCTTGGACCTGTGTCCCCCTTGGACGAGCAGTACTTC | CASSDRTSLGPVSPLDEQYF
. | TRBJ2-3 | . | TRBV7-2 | TGTGCCAGCAGCTTAGCTAGCGGCACAGATACGCAGTATTTT | CASSLASGTDTQYF
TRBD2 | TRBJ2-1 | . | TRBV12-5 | TGTGCTAGTGGTTTGGGCCCCAGACTAGCGGGGGCCCCGCTGGGGGGTCACAATGAGCAGTTCTTC | CASGLGPRLAGAPLGGHNEQFF
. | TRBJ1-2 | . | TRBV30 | TGTGCCTGGTTCCGGGACTACACCTATGGCTACACCTTC | CAWFRDYTYGYTF
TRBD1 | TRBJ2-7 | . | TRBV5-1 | TGCGCCAGCAGCTTGACGCGGACAGGGGGCGCGAACGAGCAGTACTTC | CASSLTRTGGANEQYF
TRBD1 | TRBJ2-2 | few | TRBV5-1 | TGCGCCAGCAGCATCTCCGGGACAGGTGGAGCCGGGGAGCTGTTTTTT | CASSISGTGGAGELFF
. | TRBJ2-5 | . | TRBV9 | TGTGCCAGCAGCGTAGTTCAGGGGGGCCAAGAGACCCAGTACTTC | CASSVVQGGQETQYF
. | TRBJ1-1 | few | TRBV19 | TGTGCCAGTAGTATATATGGGGAGTCCACTGAAGCTTTCTTT | CASSIYGESTEAFF
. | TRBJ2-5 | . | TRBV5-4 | TGTGCCAGCAGCTTGCGAGCCCAGGGAGAGACCCAGTACTTC | CASSLRAQGETQYF
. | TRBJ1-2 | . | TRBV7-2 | TGTGCCAGCAGCTCCCAGGGAAAACGCGGCTACACCTTC | CASSSQGKRGYTF
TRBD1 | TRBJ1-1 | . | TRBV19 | TGTGCCAGTACCCCTCTAGGGGACAGGGGTCAGACGTCTGAAGCTTTCTTT | CASTPLGDRGQTSEAFF
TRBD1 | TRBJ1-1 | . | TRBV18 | TGTGCCAGCTCACCACCCTTTCAAACAGGGGTAGGTGAAGCTTTCTTT | CASSPPFQTGVGEAFF
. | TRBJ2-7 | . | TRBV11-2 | TGTGCCAGCAGCTTGGAGACTGGCGAGCAGTACTTC | CASSLETGEQYF
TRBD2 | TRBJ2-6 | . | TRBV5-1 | TGCGCCAGCAGCCCCCGAACTAGCGGGGGGAGCTCTGGGGCCAACGTCCTGACTTTC | CASSPRTSGGSSGANVLTF
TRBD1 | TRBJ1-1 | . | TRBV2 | TGTGCCAGCAGAGAGGGGGCGGTCACTGAAGCTTTCTTT | CASREGAVTEAFF
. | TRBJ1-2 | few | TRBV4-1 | TGCGCCAGCAGCCGGTCAAGGACAGCAAACTATGGCTACACCTTC | CASSRSRTANYGYTF
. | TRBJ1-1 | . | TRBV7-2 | TGTGCCAGCAGCTTAGGGGCTACCACTGAAGCTTTCTTT | CASSLGATTEAFF
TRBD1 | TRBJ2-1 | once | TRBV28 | TGTGCCAGCAGCACAGGGGGTAACAATGAGCAGTTCTTC | CASSTGGNNEQFF
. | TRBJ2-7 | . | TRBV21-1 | TGTGCCAGCAGCGCGGTCCCAAAGTTGGACGAGCAGTACTTC | CASSAVPKLDEQYF
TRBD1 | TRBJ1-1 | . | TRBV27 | TGTGCCAGCAGTGAGGAAGGGGGACAGAGGTTCCATCTTTACTTT | CASSEEGGQRFHLYF
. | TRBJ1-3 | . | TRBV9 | TGTGCCAGGAACTTAGGGGGACAAAGCTGGAACACCATATATTTT | CARNLGGQSWNTIYF
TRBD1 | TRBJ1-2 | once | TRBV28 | TGTGCCAGCATGGAGGGGGCGGATTATGGCTACACCTTC | CASMEGADYGYTF
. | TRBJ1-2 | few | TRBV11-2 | TGTGCCAGCAGCTTAACGACAGTAAACTATGGCTACACCTTC | CASSLTTVNYGYTF
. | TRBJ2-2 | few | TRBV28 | TGTGCCAGCAGTTCCCTTAGCGGGAACACCGGGGAGCTGTTTTTT | CASSSLSGNTGELFF
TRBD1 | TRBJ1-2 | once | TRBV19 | TGTGCCAGTAGTATGGGGACAGGGAATGGCTACACCTTC | CASSMGTGNGYTF
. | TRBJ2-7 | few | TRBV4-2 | TGTGCCAGCAGCCAAGATAGGATCCTTGGAGGGATCTACGAGCAGTACTTC | CASSQDRILGGIYEQYF
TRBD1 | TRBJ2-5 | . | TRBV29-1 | TGCAGCGTTGCCTTAGTAGGGACAGGGGTGGAGACCCAGTACTTC | CSVALVGTGVETQYF
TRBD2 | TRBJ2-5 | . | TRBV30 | TGTGCCTGGAGTCGGGGGGGAATTAGGTCGGAGACCCAGTACTTC | CAWSRGGIRSETQYF
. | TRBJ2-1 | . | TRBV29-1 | TGCAGCCCAATGGAGGGATCCAATGAGCAGTTCTTC | CSPMEGSNEQFF
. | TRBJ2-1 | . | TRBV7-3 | TGTGCCAGCAGCTTAACGGGGAGCAATGAGCAGTTCTTC | CASSLTGSNEQFF
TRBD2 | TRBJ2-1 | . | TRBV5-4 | TGTGCCAGCAGCCGGAACTGGGCGGGGGGGCGCTCCTACAATGAGCAGTTCTTC | CASSRNWAGGRSYNEQFF
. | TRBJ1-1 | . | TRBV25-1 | TGTGCCAGCAGTGACAGGGCGAACACTGAAGCTTTCTTT | CASSDRANTEAFF
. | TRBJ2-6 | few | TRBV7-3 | TGTGCCAGCCAGGCCGACTCTGGGGCCAACGTCCTGACTTTC | CASQADSGANVLTF
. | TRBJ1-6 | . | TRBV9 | TGTGCCAGCAGCGTAGCCGGGTATAATTCACCCCTCCACTTT | CASSVAGYNSPLHF
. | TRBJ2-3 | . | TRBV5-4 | TGTGCCAGCAGCTTGTTTGGAGGGGATACGCAGTATTTT | CASSLFGGDTQYF
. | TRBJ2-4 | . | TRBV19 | TGTGCCAGTAGTATCCCAGGGTACATTCAGTACTTC | CASSIPGYIQYF
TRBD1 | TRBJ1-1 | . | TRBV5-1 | TGCGCCAGCAGGGGACAGTCGAACACTGAAGCTTTCTTT | CASRGQSNTEAFF
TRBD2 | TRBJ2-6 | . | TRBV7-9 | TGTGCCCTTCTAGATGGGGTAGCGGGGTGGGATGGGGCCAACGTCCTGACTTTC | CALLDGVAGWDGANVLTF
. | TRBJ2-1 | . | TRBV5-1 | TGCGCCAGCAGCTCGGGACAATCCTACAATGAGCAGTTCTTC | CASSSGQSYNEQFF
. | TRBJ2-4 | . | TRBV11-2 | TGTGCCAGCAGCTTATCGACAGCCCAAAACATTCAGTACTTC | CASSLSTAQNIQYF
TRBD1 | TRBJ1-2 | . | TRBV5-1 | TGCGCCAGCAGCTTGTTCCTAAATGCCGGGACAGATTCTTATGGCTACACCTTC | CASSLFLNAGTDSYGYTF
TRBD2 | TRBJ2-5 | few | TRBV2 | TGTGCCAGCAGTGTGAGTAGCGGGGGATCCCAAGAGACCCAGTACTTC | CASSVSSGGSQETQYF